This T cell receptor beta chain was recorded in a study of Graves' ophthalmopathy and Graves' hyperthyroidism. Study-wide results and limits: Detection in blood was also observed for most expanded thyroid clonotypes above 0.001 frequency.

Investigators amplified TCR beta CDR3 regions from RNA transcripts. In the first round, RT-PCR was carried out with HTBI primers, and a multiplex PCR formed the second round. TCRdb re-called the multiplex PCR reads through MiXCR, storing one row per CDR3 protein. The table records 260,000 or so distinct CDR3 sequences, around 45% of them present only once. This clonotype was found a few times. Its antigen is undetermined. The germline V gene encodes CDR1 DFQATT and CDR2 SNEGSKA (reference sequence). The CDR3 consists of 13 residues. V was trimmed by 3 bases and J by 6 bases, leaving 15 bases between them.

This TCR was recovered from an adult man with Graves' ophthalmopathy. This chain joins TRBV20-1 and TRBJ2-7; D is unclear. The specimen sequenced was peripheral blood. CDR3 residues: CSARFGEPGEQYF. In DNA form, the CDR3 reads TGCAGTGCTAGGTTTGGAGAACCGGGCGAGCAGTACTTC.